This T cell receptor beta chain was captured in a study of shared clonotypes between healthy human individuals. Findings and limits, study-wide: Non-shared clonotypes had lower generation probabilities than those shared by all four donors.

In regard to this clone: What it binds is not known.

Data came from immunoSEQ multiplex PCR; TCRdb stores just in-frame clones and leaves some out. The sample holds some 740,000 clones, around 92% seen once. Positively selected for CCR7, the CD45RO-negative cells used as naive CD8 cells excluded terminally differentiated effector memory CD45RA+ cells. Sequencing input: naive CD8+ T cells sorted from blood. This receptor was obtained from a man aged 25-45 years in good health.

CDR3 region: CASSVLLASGGTDTQYF. The CDR3 DNA is TGTGCCAGCAGCGTCCTTCTCGCCAGTGGGGGCACAGATACGCAGTATTTT. V gene TRBV27 combines with J gene TRBJ2-3; no reliable D call. The CDR3 is made up of 17 amino acids. The V end was cut by 6 bases, the J end by 1 base, with 20 bases between. Germline V gene data show CDR1 as MNHEY and CDR2 as SMNVEV (reference sequence).